This TCR beta chain appears in the sequencing data of a study of post-analysis software for immune sequencing data. TCR beta cDNA libraries had unique molecular identifiers. TCRdb used MiXCR to reprocess the PCR reads, holding one entry per CDR3 protein. The table lists some 370,000 distinct CDR3 sequences, around 37% of them singletons. The V gene's germline CDR1 is LNHNV and CDR2 YYDKDF (reference sequence). The CDR3 spans 16 residues. V lost 0 bases and J lost 2; bases outside the gene matches: 4. Findings and limits, study-wide: TRBV5-6, TRBV5-1 and TRBV20-1 belonged to a set of a few TRBV segments that were more frequent in patients than controls.

For this clonotype: Its antigen is currently unknown.

This TCR was sampled from a girl between 5 and 17 years old with multiple sclerosis. The V and J genes are TRBV15 and TRBJ2-3, with TRBD2 identical over 8 bases. Material: blood. The CDR3 is CATSRDRGGSTDTQYF. The CDR3 DNA follows: TGTGCCACCAGCAGAGATCGGGGGGGATCCACAGATACGCAGTATTTT. The whole variable domain, filled in from reference TRBV15 and TRBJ2-3, reads DAMVIQNPRYQVTQFGKPVTLSCSQTLNHNVMYWYQQKSSQAPKLLFHYYDKDFNNEADTPDNFQSRRPNTSFCFLDIRSPGLGDTAMYLCATSRDRGGSTDTQYFGPGTRLTVL.